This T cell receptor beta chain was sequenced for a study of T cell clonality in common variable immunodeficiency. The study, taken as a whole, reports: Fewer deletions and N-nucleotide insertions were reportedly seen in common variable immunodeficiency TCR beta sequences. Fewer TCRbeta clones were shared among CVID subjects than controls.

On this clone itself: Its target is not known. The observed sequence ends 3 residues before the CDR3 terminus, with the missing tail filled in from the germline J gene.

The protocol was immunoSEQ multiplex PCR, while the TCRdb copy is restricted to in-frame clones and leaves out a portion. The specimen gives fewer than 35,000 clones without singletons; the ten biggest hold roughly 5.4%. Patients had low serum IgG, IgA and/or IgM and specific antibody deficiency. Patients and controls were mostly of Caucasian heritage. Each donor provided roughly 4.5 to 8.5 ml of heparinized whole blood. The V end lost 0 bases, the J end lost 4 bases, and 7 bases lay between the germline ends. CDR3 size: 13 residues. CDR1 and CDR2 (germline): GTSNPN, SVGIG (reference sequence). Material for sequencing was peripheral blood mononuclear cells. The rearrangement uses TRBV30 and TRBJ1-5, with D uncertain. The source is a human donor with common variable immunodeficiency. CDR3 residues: CAWSVAANQPQHF. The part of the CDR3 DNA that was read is TGTGCCTGGAGTGTAGCGGCAAATCAGCCC.